The clone carrying this T cell receptor (beta chain) has a handful of counts. Antigen: not known. CD4+CD45RO+CD25- cells were isolated as memory CD4+ T cells. General study results and limits: Tumor memory CD4+ T cell TCR gene usage clustered with blood and lymph node memory CD4+ cells and lymph node naive CD4+ cells.

In TCRdb, the 5' RACE reads were re-called with MiXCR into one record per CDR3 protein. The data show tens of thousands of distinct CDR3 sequences, with 25% to 30% seen just once and less than 3.5% held by the top ten. The CDR3 contains 13 residues. Trimming took 2 bases from V and 7 from J; bases not matched to a gene: 3. Germline V gives CDR1 SGHRS, CDR2 YFSETQ. Input material: tumor-infiltrating memory CD4+ T cells sorted from the breast tumor. Sample subset: memory CD4+ T cells, CD4+CD45RO+CD25-. This chain links TRBV5-1 with TRBJ2-1, with 7 nucleotides matching TRBD1. The clonotype was recovered from a female donor with breast cancer. The CDR3 DNA reads as TGCGCCAGCAGCTTAGGGGGCGCGAATGAGCAGTTCTTC. The encoded protein is CASSLGGANEQFF. Based on the CDR3 plus reference TRBV5-1 and TRBJ2-1, the full variable domain is KAGVTQTPRYLIKTRGQQVTLSCSPISGHRSVSWYQQTPGQGLQFLFEYFSETQRNKGNFPGRFSGRQFSNSRSEMNVSTLELGDSALYLCASSLGGANEQFFGPGTRLTVL.